Listed below are T cell receptor beta chains from one sample, sequenced in a study of shared clonotypes between healthy human individuals. Profiled with immunoSEQ multiplex PCR; TCRdb holds only in-frame clones, not every one. The data show 2 million to 2.5 million clones, roughly 96% seen once. The sample comprised naive CD4+ T cells sorted from blood. The receptor set was obtained from a man younger than 35 in good health. Both conserved end residues are part of each CDR3. Where a row states a size, it is once, few, many or the class of an expanded clone; other rows omit it.

CDR3aa: CASSRDTGELFF; len: 12; abundance: .; v_gene: TRBV7-3
CDR3aa: CASSGPGTTGELFF; len: 14; abundance: .; v_gene: TRBV10-1
CDR3aa: CASTTDTNTEAFF; len: 13; abundance: .; v_gene: TRBV2
CDR3aa: CASSLYSGSLNTGELFF; len: 17; abundance: .; v_gene: TRBV5-1
CDR3aa: CASSSDRNTGELFF; len: 14; abundance: .; v_gene: TRBV5-5
CDR3aa: CASSSGTVNSGNTIYF; len: 16; abundance: .; v_gene: TRBV28
CDR3aa: CASSFGDRVYEQYF; len: 14; abundance: .; v_gene: TRBV5-4
CDR3aa: CASQGGASGELFF; len: 13; abundance: .; v_gene: TRBV6-5
CDR3aa: CSVESPLGSYEQYF; len: 14; abundance: .; v_gene: TRBV29-1
CDR3aa: CASGPGLAGSYEQYF; len: 15; abundance: .; v_gene: TRBV12-5
CDR3aa: CASSSNGNTIYF; len: 12; abundance: .; v_gene: TRBV11-2
CDR3aa: CASSVGRDRGGEKLFF; len: 16; abundance: .; v_gene: TRBV9
CDR3aa: CASKPGRGANVLTF; len: 14; abundance: once; v_gene: TRBV9
CDR3aa: CAWSVEVTLHF; len: 11; abundance: .; v_gene: TRBV30
CDR3aa: CASSLGQLSSGNTIYF; len: 16; abundance: .; v_gene: TRBV5-1
CDR3aa: CASSTVLNTEAFF; len: 13; abundance: .; v_gene: TRBV19
CDR3aa: CASSDGLGSKF; len: 11; abundance: .; v_gene: TRBV2
CDR3aa: CASSLIGGQGGYTF; len: 14; abundance: .; v_gene: TRBV27
CDR3aa: CASSLQGGPGNTIYF; len: 15; abundance: .; v_gene: TRBV7-2
CDR3aa: CASSTQVGELFF; len: 12; abundance: .; v_gene: TRBV2
CDR3aa: CASSLGTREGYTF; len: 13; abundance: .; v_gene: TRBV7-6
CDR3aa: CASSLEGSVQETQYF; len: 15; abundance: .; v_gene: TRBV7-9